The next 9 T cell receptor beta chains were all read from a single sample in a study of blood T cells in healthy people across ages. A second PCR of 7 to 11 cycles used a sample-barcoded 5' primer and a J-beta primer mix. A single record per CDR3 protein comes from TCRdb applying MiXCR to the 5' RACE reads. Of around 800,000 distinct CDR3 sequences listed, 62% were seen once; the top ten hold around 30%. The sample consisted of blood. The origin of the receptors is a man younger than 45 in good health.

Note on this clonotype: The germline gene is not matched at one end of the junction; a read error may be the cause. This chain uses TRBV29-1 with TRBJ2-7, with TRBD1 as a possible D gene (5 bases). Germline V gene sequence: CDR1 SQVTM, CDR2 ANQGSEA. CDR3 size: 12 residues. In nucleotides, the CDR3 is TGCAGCGTTGAGGGGCAGGGCTACGAGCAGTGCTTC. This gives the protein CSVEGQGYEQCF.

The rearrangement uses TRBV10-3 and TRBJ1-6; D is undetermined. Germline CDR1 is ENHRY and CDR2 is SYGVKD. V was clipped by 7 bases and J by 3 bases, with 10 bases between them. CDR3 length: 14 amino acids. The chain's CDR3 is CAITAGDYNSPLHF. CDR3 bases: TGTGCCATCACCGCAGGTGACTATAATTCACCCCTCCACTTT.

The CDR3 sequence: CASAGQDKNIQYF. As DNA, the CDR3 is TGTGCCAGTGCGGGACAGGACAAAAACATTCAGTACTTC. This chain connects TRBV19 to TRBJ2-4; TRBD1 agrees at 8 bases. This CDR3 contains 13 residues. Germline V gene sequence: CDR1 LNHDA, CDR2 SQIVND (reference sequence). The V and J ends lost 8 bases and 3 bases, in that order; junction bases with no gene match: 3.

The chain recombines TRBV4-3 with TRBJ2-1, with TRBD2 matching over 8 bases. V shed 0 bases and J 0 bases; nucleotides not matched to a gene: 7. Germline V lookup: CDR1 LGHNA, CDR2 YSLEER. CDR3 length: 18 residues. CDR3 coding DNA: TGCGCCAGCAGCCAAGATTCGGGACGGGGGGGCTCCTACAATGAGCAGTTCTTC. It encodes CASSQDSGRGGSYNEQFF.

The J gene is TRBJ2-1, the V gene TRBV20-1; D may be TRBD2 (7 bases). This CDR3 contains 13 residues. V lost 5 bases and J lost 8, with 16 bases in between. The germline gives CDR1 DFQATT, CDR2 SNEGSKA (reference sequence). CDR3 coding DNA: TGCAGTGCTCGGCGGGGGCTACTCGATGAGCAGTTCTTC. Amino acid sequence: CSARRGLLDEQFF.

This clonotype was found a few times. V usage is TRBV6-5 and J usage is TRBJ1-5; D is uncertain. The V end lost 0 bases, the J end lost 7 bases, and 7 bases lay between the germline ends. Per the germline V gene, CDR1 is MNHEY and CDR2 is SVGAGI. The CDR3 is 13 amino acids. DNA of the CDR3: TGTGCCAGCAGTTACTCTGGGGAACAGCCCCAGCATTTT. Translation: CASSYSGEQPQHF.

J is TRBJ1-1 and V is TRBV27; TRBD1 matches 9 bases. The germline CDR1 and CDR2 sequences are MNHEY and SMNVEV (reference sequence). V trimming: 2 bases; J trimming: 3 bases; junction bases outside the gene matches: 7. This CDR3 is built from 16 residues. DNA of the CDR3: TGTGCCAGCAGTTTAACGCGACAGGGGGGGCACACTGAAGCTTTCTTT. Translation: CASSLTRQGGHTEAFF.

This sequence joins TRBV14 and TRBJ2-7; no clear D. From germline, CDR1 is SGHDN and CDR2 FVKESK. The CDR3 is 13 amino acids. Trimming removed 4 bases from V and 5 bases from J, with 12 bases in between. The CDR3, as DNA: TGTGCCAGCAGCCTTAACGTACCCCACGAGCAGTACTTC. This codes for CASSLNVPHEQYF.

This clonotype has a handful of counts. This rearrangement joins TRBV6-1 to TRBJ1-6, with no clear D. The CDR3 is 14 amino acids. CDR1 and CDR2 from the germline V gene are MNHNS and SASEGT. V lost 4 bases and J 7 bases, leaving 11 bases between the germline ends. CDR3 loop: CASSVRDPNSPLHF. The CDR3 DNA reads TGTGCCAGCAGTGTTCGGGATCCCAATTCACCCCTCCACTTT.